Following are 24 T cell receptor beta chains from one sample sequenced in a study of OX40 agonist ivuxolimab in advanced cancers. Library preparation used the immunoSEQ multiplex PCR assay. TCRdb retrieved this table from immuneACCESS and kept in-frame rearrangements only. Not all clones are present; in checked studies, unresolved V genes account for under half, and no reason is known for the remainder. The sample yields tens of thousands of clones; over 80% were counted once. Under 2% of the sample is in the top ten clones. The input for sequencing was CD4+ or CD8+ T cells sorted from blood, taken in a trial of the OX40 agonist ivuxolimab. These TCRs come from an adult with an advanced solid tumor such as melanoma, head and neck, liver or kidney cancer.

The V gene is TRBV19, the J gene TRBJ1-3; D remains unclear. Germline values: CDR1 LNHDA, CDR2 SQIVND (reference sequence). This CDR3 region has 14 residues. V lost 3 bases and J 3 bases, leaving 9 bases between the germline ends. The CDR3: CASSIVVFGNTIYF. Here the CDR3 DNA reads TGTGCCAGTAGTATTGTGGTATTTGGAAACACCATATATTTT.

This clone has only a few counts. The chain links TRBV6-1 to TRBJ2-7; weak D call: TRBD1 (7 bases). The CDR3 covers 15 residues. CDR1 is MNHNS, CDR2 SASEGT, per germline. Trimming left V 6 bases short and J 2 bases short, with 17 bases between. The DNA for the CDR3 is TGTGCCAGCAGGAGGGGCGGGACAGAGACCTACGAGCAGTACTTC. Translated: CASRRGGTETYEQYF.

The chain combines TRBV6-1 with TRBJ2-7; maybe TRBD1 (6 bases). There are 13 residues in the CDR3. The germline V gene encodes CDR1 MNHNS and CDR2 SASEGT. V gave up 10 bases and J gave up 0 bases, with 13 bases separating them. The CDR3 nucleotides are TGTGCCACCTGGACAGTGCCCTCCTACGAGCAGTACTTC. This codes for CATWTVPSYEQYF.

This rearrangement joins TRBV27 to TRBJ2-7; 7 bases are shared with TRBD1. Germline lookup yields CDR1 MNHEY and CDR2 SMNVEV (reference sequence). V gave up 2 bases and J gave up 6 bases; unmatched junction bases: 7. This CDR3 has 14 residues. The DNA for the CDR3 is TGTGCCAGCAGTTTACAGAGGGGGCTTATCGAGCAGTACTTC. Translation gives CASSLQRGLIEQYF.

A few counts support this clone. The chain combines TRBV4-3 with TRBJ2-5; tentative D call: TRBD2 (7 bases). There are 13 residues in the CDR3. Trimming shortened V by 4 bases and J by 5 bases, and 11 bases separated the two germline ends. Germline values: CDR1 LGHNA, CDR2 YSLEER. CDR3 DNA: TGCGCCAGCAGCCTACAGGGAGGGGAGACCCAGTACTTC. The encoded protein is CASSLQGGETQYF.

This rearrangement joins TRBV11-2 to TRBJ2-5; 7 nucleotides agree with TRBD1. Looked up from germline, CDR1 is SGHAT and CDR2 is FQNNGV. The trim removed 10 bases at V and 3 bases at J, leaving 14 bases unmatched. The CDR3 consists of 15 residues. The CDR3 DNA sequence: TGTGCCATCAAATTCGGTCCGGGACAGAAAGAGACCCAGTACTTC. Translating it yields CAIKFGPGQKETQYF.

V gene TRBV19 combines with J gene TRBJ2-3; TRBD1 matches 10 bases. Trimming removed 10 bases from V and 1 base from J; junction bases left unmatched: 8. Germline V gene lookup returns CDR1 LNHDA and CDR2 SQIVND (reference sequence). This CDR3 is built from 15 residues. The DNA of the CDR3 is TGTGCCACCCAGGAGACAGGGGGCGGCACAGATACGCAGTATTTT. This translates into CATQETGGGTDTQYF.

The chain uses TRBV30 and TRBJ2-5, with a weak D call TRBD2 (6 bases). The germline gives CDR1 GTSNPN, CDR2 SVGIG (reference sequence). This CDR3 has 15 residues. The V and J ends lost 3 bases and 5 bases respectively, with 19 bases between them. The CDR3 here is CAWSALTSPRETQYF. CDR3 coding DNA: TGTGCCTGGAGCGCCCTTACTAGCCCCCGGGAGACCCAGTACTTC.

As concerns this clone: A junction boundary mismatches the germline segment, possibly from a read error. The chain couples TRBV5-4 to TRBJ1-2; D may be TRBD1 (6 bases). Germline loops: CDR1 SGHNT, CDR2 YYREEE (reference sequence). There are 14 residues in the CDR3. CDR3 amino acids: CASSWPDRPAAISF. The CDR3 DNA follows: TGTGCCAGCAGCTGGCCTGACAGGCCTGCCGCTATCTCCTTC.

This clone was observed a single time. The chain employs TRBV5-6 and TRBJ1-2, with a weak D call TRBD1 (6 bases). Per germline, CDR1 SGHDT and CDR2 YYEEEE. The germline V and J ends were trimmed by 4 bases and 3 bases, with 28 bases remaining between them. The CDR3 runs to 19 residues. In nucleotides, the CDR3 is TGTGCCAGCAGCCGCCCTGGAGAGATGATACAACCAGGGGACTATGGCTACACCTTC. As protein: CASSRPGEMIQPGDYGYTF.

The sample holds a few counts of this clone. The gene calls are TRBV4-1 and TRBJ2-7, with D uncertain. The CDR3 is 14 residues long. The V end lost 0 bases, the J end lost 4 bases, and 10 bases lay between the germline ends. The germline V gene encodes CDR1 MGHRA and CDR2 YSYEKL. Here the CDR3 DNA reads TGCGCCAGCAGCCAAGACTTGAGCCAGTACGAGCAGTACTTC. As protein: CASSQDLSQYEQYF.

This chain links TRBV7-6 with TRBJ2-3; 10 bases align to TRBD1. The trim removed 5 bases at V and 1 base at J, leaving 6 bases unmatched. CDR1 is SGHVS and CDR2 is FNYEAQ in the germline V gene. The CDR3 covers 16 residues. The CDR3 DNA reads as TGTGCCAGCAGCCCCCGAGGGACAGGGGGCACAGATACGCAGTATTTT. This encodes CASSPRGTGGTDTQYF.

This clone was observed once. The chain combines TRBV4-1 with TRBJ2-7; a weak D match, TRBD2 (5 bases). Between the trimmed V and J ends, which lost 0 bases and 5 bases, there was a span of 14 bases. Germline V gene sequence: CDR1 MGHRA, CDR2 YSYEKL. The CDR3 consists of 15 residues. CDR3 coding DNA: TGCGCCAGCAGCCAAGATCGGGGAGCGTACAACGAGCAGTACTTC. Residues: CASSQDRGAYNEQYF.

This clone showed up just once. This chain links TRBV7-2 with TRBJ2-5; TRBD2 matches 8 bases. CDR1 SGHTA and CDR2 FQGNSA come from the germline V gene. This CDR3 spans 15 amino acids. The trim removed 0 bases at V and 1 base at J, leaving 1 base unmatched. The CDR3 region is CASSLARGAQETQYF. CDR3 DNA: TGTGCCAGCAGCTTAGCGCGGGGGGCCCAAGAGACCCAGTACTTC.

V is TRBV6-5 and J is TRBJ1-5, with D uncertain. Germline lookup yields CDR1 MNHEY and CDR2 SVGAGI. Trimming cost V 6 bases and J 0 bases, with 6 bases left between them. The CDR3 runs 13 residues. The CDR3 reads CASSVNSNQPQHF. CDR3 DNA: TGTGCCAGCAGCGTGAATAGCAATCAGCCCCAGCATTTT.

The rearrangement joins TRBV30 to TRBJ2-7; possibly TRBD1 for D (6 bases). This CDR3 has 11 residues. V gave up 4 bases and J gave up 5 bases, with 9 bases separating them. The V gene's germline CDR1 is GTSNPN and CDR2 SVGIG (reference sequence). CDR3 protein: CAWTRGDEQYF. The CDR3 DNA is TGTGCCTGGACCAGGGGCGACGAGCAGTACTTC.

The chain uses TRBV6-1 and TRBJ1-5; tentative D call: TRBD1 (5 bases). The CDR3 consists of 15 residues. Trimming removed 2 bases from V and 4 bases from J, with 12 bases in between. Germline V gene lookup returns CDR1 MNHNS and CDR2 SASEGT. CDR3 bases: TGTGCCAGCAGTGAATTCCAGGGACCAAATCAGCCCCAGCATTTT. Its translation: CASSEFQGPNQPQHF.

The J gene is TRBJ2-3, the V gene TRBV7-2; TRBD1 aligns across 8 bases. J gave up 0 bases and V 5 bases, and 4 bases lay outside the gene matches. Germline CDR1 reads SGHTA; CDR2 reads FQGNSA. CDR3 length: 15 amino acids. The CDR3, as DNA: TGTGCCAGCAGCAGGGGACAGGAGAGCACAGATACGCAGTATTTT. Translation gives CASSRGQESTDTQYF.

This chain connects TRBV19 to TRBJ2-3; D perhaps matches TRBD2 (6 bases). V was shortened by 4 bases and J by 8 bases, with 25 bases between the two germline ends. The CDR3 totals 17 residues. In germline, CDR1 is LNHDA, CDR2 SQIVND (reference sequence). Here the CDR3 DNA reads TGTGCCAGTAGTAGACTCGGGACTCGGGGGTATAGTGGTACGCAGTATTTT. This codes for CASSRLGTRGYSGTQYF.

The chain uses TRBV11-3 and TRBJ2-2; D is perhaps TRBD2 (7 bases). CDR3 size: 18 residues. The V gene's germline CDR1 is SGHNT and CDR2 YENEEA. Trimming left V 4 bases short and J 6 bases short, with 24 bases between. The CDR3, as DNA: TGTGCCAGCAGCTCCCGGGAGGTTACAGGGATCGGGGCCGGGGAGCTGTTTTTT. It encodes CASSSREVTGIGAGELFF.

This CDR3 is CASSQRGGPTGELFF. DNA of the CDR3: TGTGCCAGCAGCCAGCGGGGGGGTCCCACCGGGGAGCTGTTTTTT. The chain is built from TRBV4-2 and TRBJ2-2, with 9 bases lining up with TRBD2. Germline-derived CDR1 and CDR2 are LGHNA and YNFKEQ. The CDR3 loop spans 15 amino acids. After removal of 3 bases from V and 4 bases from J, the junction contained 3 bases not matched to a gene.

V is TRBV5-1 and J is TRBJ2-7; the D gene is possibly TRBD2 (6 bases). This CDR3 is built from 12 residues. V shed 2 bases and J shed 7 bases, with 10 bases lying between them. Per germline, CDR1 SGHRS and CDR2 YFSETQ. For the CDR3, the DNA is TGCGCCAGCAGCTTCTTCGGGGGAGAGCAGTACTTC. Translation gives CASSFFGGEQYF. The whole variable domain, remainder taken from reference TRBV5-1 and TRBJ2-7, is KAGVTQTPRYLIKTRGQQVTLSCSPISGHRSVSWYQQTPGQGLQFLFEYFSETQRNKGNFPGRFSGRQFSNSRSEMNVSTLELGDSALYLCASSFFGGEQYFGPGTRLTVT.

The gene calls are TRBV5-1 and TRBJ2-3, with D possibly matching TRBD2 (6 bases). This CDR3 has 15 amino acids. The V gene lost 6 bases and the J gene lost 6 bases, with 20 bases spanning the gap. Germline V gene lookup returns CDR1 SGHRS and CDR2 YFSETQ. The CDR3 sequence: CASTSLGRLGDTQYF. CDR3 DNA: TGCGCCAGCACGTCCTTGGGGAGGCTCGGGGATACGCAGTATTTT. The variable domain in full, with the rest retrieved from reference TRBV5-1 and TRBJ2-3, is KAGVTQTPRYLIKTRGQQVTLSCSPISGHRSVSWYQQTPGQGLQFLFEYFSETQRNKGNFPGRFSGRQFSNSRSEMNVSTLELGDSALYLCASTSLGRLGDTQYFGPGTRLTVL.

V and J are TRBV7-2 and TRBJ2-7, with a weak D call TRBD1 (6 bases). Germline lookup yields CDR1 SGHTA and CDR2 FQGNSA. The CDR3 contains 12 residues. With 5 bases removed from V and 6 bases from J, the gap between germline ends came to 11 bases. The CDR3 loop reads CASSPIGGEQYF. The CDR3 nucleotides read TGTGCCAGCAGCCCTATAGGGGGCGAGCAGTACTTC.